A single sample is the source of the 19 T cell receptor beta chains below, sequenced in a study of shared T cell receptors in the human thymus (dated by TCRdb to the early 2020s). To prepare the library, the immunoSEQ multiplex PCR assay was applied. This immuneACCESS table, as held by TCRdb, lists in-frame sequences with V and J called but not all clones. Of the missing ones, under half trace to an unresolved V gene in checked studies; the others have no known cause. The sample table lists approximately 760,000 clones, 80% to 90% of them with a count of one. The ten biggest clones cover under 0.012% of the sample. This same sample was also part of a study on human thymus T cells.

The sample taken for sequencing was thymocytes. Every receptor here comes from a girl less than two years old with a congenital heart defect. Donor details come from another sample of the same person, matched by shared clones.

The chain carries TRBV7-3 and TRBJ2-3; TRBD1 matches 7 bases. The junction had 11 bases not matched to a gene; V was cut back by 3 bases and J by 5 bases. In germline, CDR1 is SGHTA, CDR2 FQGTGA. The CDR3 spans 16 residues. In DNA, the CDR3 is TGTGCCAGCAGCTTTGGCCTAAGGGGGCGGAAAGATACGCAGTATTTT. It translates to CASSFGLRGRKDTQYF.

The chain employs TRBV15 and TRBJ1-1; D is possibly TRBD1 (6 bases). Germline assignment: CDR1 LNHNV and CDR2 YYDKDF (reference sequence). V was clipped by 3 bases and J by 6 bases, with 32 bases between them. The CDR3 totals 20 residues. The CDR3 DNA is TGTGCCACCAGCAGGCGACCTAAAGACAGGCCCCTAACGGGTGGGCCTGAAGCTTTCTTT. This translates into CATSRRPKDRPLTGGPEAFF.

This chain links TRBV5-1 with TRBJ1-6; TRBD1 matches 7 bases. Trimming took 0 bases from V and 1 from J; bases not matched to a gene: 19. Per the germline V gene, CDR1 is SGHRS and CDR2 is YFSETQ. The CDR3 loop spans 22 amino acids. CDR3 amino acids: CASSLVPPQTTDRVSYNSPLHF. CDR3 in DNA: TGCGCCAGCAGCTTGGTGCCCCCACAGACTACAGACAGGGTGTCCTATAATTCACCCCTCCACTTT.

A single count supports this clone. V gene TRBV4-1 combines with J gene TRBJ1-6; 9 nucleotides agree with TRBD1. The CDR3 extends over 17 amino acids. Germline V gene data show CDR1 as MGHRA and CDR2 as YSYEKL. Trimming at V came to 0 bases and at J to 7 bases, leaving 7 bases not matched to a gene. The CDR3 region has the DNA TGCGCCAGCAGCCAAGATCACCCCGGGACAGGGAATTCACCCCTCCACTTT. It codes for CASSQDHPGTGNSPLHF.

The J gene is TRBJ1-1, the V gene TRBV5-6; the match to TRBD1 covers 7 bases. Per the germline V gene, CDR1 is SGHDT and CDR2 is YYEEEE. With 3 bases clipped from V and 1 base from J, the junction kept 12 bases outside the gene matches. The CDR3 runs 17 residues. Here the CDR3 DNA reads TGTGCCAGCAGCTCCCACCGGGACAGATTTAAGAACACTGAAGCTTTCTTT. Protein: CASSSHRDRFKNTEAFF.

The genes are TRBV25-1 and TRBJ2-1, with D possibly TRBD2 on 6 matching bases. The ends were cut back, 4 bases at V and 4 bases at J, with 17 bases in the middle. The CDR3 covers 16 residues. In germline, CDR1 is MGHDK, CDR2 SYGVNS. DNA of the CDR3: TGTGCCAGCAGTGGAGTCGGGGACTCTTCGTACAATGAGCAGTTCTTC. As protein: CASSGVGDSSYNEQFF. Variable domain in full (rest from reference TRBV25-1 and TRBJ2-1): EADIYQTPRYLVIGTGKKITLECSQTMGHDKMYWYQQDPGMELHLIHYSYGVNSTEKGDLSSESTVSRIRTEHFPLTLESARPSHTSQYLCASSGVGDSSYNEQFFGPGTRLTVL.

The chain uses TRBV5-6 and TRBJ1-2, with D unresolved. The V gene's germline CDR1 is SGHDT and CDR2 YYEEEE. V was pared by 2 bases and J by 4 bases, with 12 bases between. The CDR3 consists of 14 residues. The CDR3 here is CASSFGASGYGYTF. The CDR3 DNA reads TGTGCCAGCAGCTTCGGAGCGTCTGGCTATGGCTACACCTTC.

The genes are TRBV19 and TRBJ1-2, with a tentative D call TRBD1 (5 bases). The CDR3 runs 13 residues. The V end was cut by 6 bases, the J end by 2 bases, with 10 bases between. Germline CDR1 reads LNHDA; CDR2 reads SQIVND (reference sequence). The CDR3 is CASRAGQNYGYTF. Written as DNA, the CDR3 is TGTGCCAGTAGGGCAGGACAAAACTATGGCTACACCTTC.

The chain has TRBV28 and TRBJ2-7, with TRBD1 identical over 9 bases. This CDR3 has 16 residues. Per germline, CDR1 MDHEN and CDR2 SYDVKM. The ends lost 5 bases at V and 7 bases at J; junction bases unmatched: 15. CDR3 bases: TGTGCCAGCAGTGTCCGGGACAGGGTTTCGACAAGGGAGCAGTACTTC. Amino acid sequence: CASSVRDRVSTREQYF.

This clone was seen once. The chain recombines TRBV5-6 with TRBJ1-2; D is ambiguous. V gave up 0 bases and J gave up 7 bases, with 10 bases separating them. This CDR3 is 13 amino acids long. From germline, CDR1 is SGHDT and CDR2 YYEEEE. The CDR3 bases are TGTGCCAGCAGCTTGGCCACAGATGGTGGCTACACCTTC. Translated: CASSLATDGGYTF.

V gene TRBV15 combines with J gene TRBJ1-1; 7 nucleotides line up with TRBD1. Trimming removed 9 bases from V and 0 bases from J; junction bases left unmatched: 13. The germline V gene encodes CDR1 LNHNV and CDR2 YYDKDF (reference sequence). The CDR3 covers 16 residues. The DNA for the CDR3 is TGTGCCACGATACTTATTACAGGGGAGGTGAACACTGAAGCTTTCTTT. Translation: CATILITGEVNTEAFF. Combining the CDR3 with reference TRBV15 and TRBJ1-1 gives the whole variable domain DAMVIQNPRYQVTQFGKPVTLSCSQTLNHNVMYWYQQKSSQAPKLLFHYYDKDFNNEADTPDNFQSRRPNTSFCFLDIRSPGLGDTAMYLCATILITGEVNTEAFFGQGTRLTVV.

In this sample, this clone turned up once. The CDR3 protein is CASSQVRGDNNEQFF. In DNA, the CDR3 is TGCGCCAGCAGCCAAGTGCGAGGGGACAACAATGAGCAGTTCTTC. The genes are TRBV5-1 and TRBJ2-1; tentative D call: TRBD1 (6 bases). The V end was cut by 4 bases, the J end by 5 bases, with 16 bases between. Germline V gene lookup returns CDR1 SGHRS and CDR2 YFSETQ. CDR3 length: 15 residues.

This chain uses TRBV28 with TRBJ1-1; the match to TRBD1 covers 9 bases. With 6 bases clipped from V and 11 bases from J, the junction kept 10 bases outside the gene matches. The CDR3 length is 13 residues. CDR1 and CDR2 from the germline V gene are MDHEN and SYDVKM. CDR3 sequence (DNA): TGTGCCAGCAGCCCACCACAGGGGGCTGGTGCTTTCTTT. Residues: CASSPPQGAGAFF.

The gene calls are TRBV4-1 and TRBJ1-3, with 7 nucleotides matching TRBD1. The junction had 16 bases not matched to a gene; V was cut back by 2 bases and J by 0 bases. Germline V gene data show CDR1 as MGHRA and CDR2 as YSYEKL. The CDR3 has 20 residues. DNA of the CDR3: TGCGCCAGCAGCCAAATACCCCGAAACCGGGACAGAGACTCTGGAAACACCATATATTTT. This gives the protein CASSQIPRNRDRDSGNTIYF.

This rearrangement joins TRBV9 to TRBJ2-1, with 10 bases fitting TRBD1. Germline CDR1 is SGDLS and CDR2 is YYNGEE. The V segment lost 1 base and the J segment 3 bases; nucleotides outside the gene matches: 19. The CDR3 covers 21 residues. CDR3 DNA: TGTGCCAGCAGCGTATGGGGAACCGGGACAGGGGACAAACTTGACTACAATGAGCAGTTCTTC. It yields the protein CASSVWGTGTGDKLDYNEQFF.

The chain employs TRBV7-6 and TRBJ2-2, with 8 bases that match TRBD1. Germline V lookup: CDR1 SGHVS, CDR2 FNYEAQ. The CDR3 loop spans 14 amino acids. V lost 6 bases to trimming and J lost 6 bases; unmatched junction nucleotides: 6. Here the CDR3 DNA reads TGTGCCAGCAGACCTACAGGGGGTGCCGGGGAGCTGTTTTTT. Protein: CASRPTGGAGELFF.

The rearrangement links TRBV7-8 to TRBJ1-3; D gene unclear. Looked up from germline, CDR1 is SGHVS and CDR2 is FQNEAQ. V was trimmed by 1 base and J by 7 bases, leaving 8 bases between them. CDR3 size: 13 residues. The CDR3: CASSLEAGNTIYF. The CDR3 DNA reads as TGTGCCAGCAGCTTAGAGGCGGGGAACACCATATATTTT.

The chain combines TRBV28 with TRBJ2-1; D remains ambiguous. This CDR3 is 11 amino acids long. V lost 3 bases to trimming and J lost 9 bases, with 6 bases between them. In germline, CDR1 is MDHEN, CDR2 SYDVKM. This CDR3 reads CASSFGPEQFF. Here the CDR3 DNA reads TGTGCCAGCAGTTTTGGCCCTGAGCAGTTCTTC. The variable domain in full, with the rest retrieved from reference TRBV28 and TRBJ2-1, is DVKVTQSSRYLVKRTGEKVFLECVQDMDHENMFWYRQDPGLGLRLIYFSYDVKMKEKGDIPEGYSVSREKKERFSLILESASTNQTSMYLCASSFGPEQFFGPGTRLTVL.

The rearrangement links TRBV5-1 to TRBJ1-2; D remains unclear. V lost 3 bases and J lost 1, with 7 bases in between. From germline, CDR1 is SGHRS and CDR2 YFSETQ. CDR3 length: 13 amino acids. The CDR3 loop reads CASSWADNYGYTF. In DNA form, the CDR3 reads TGCGCCAGCAGCTGGGCAGATAACTATGGCTACACCTTC. Full variable domain (outside the CDR3, taken from reference TRBV5-1 and TRBJ1-2): KAGVTQTPRYLIKTRGQQVTLSCSPISGHRSVSWYQQTPGQGLQFLFEYFSETQRNKGNFPGRFSGRQFSNSRSEMNVSTLELGDSALYLCASSWADNYGYTFGSGTRLTVV.